This TCR beta chain is drawn from a study of shared T cell receptors in the human thymus. Data came from immunoSEQ multiplex PCR; TCRdb stores just in-frame clones and leaves some out. This sample has 550,000 to 800,000 clones, with approximately 85% found just once. In regard to this clone: Relative to the germline gene, one junction end is altered; a read error may explain this.

Germline loops: CDR1 SGHVS, CDR2 FQNEAQ. The CDR3 extends over 14 amino acids. These sequences were also reported in another study, on human thymus T cells. That source adds: Infants, healthy and Finnish, who were having corrective surgery for congenital heart defects served as donors. Resections from corrective heart surgery supplied the thymus tissue. Apparent skewing of V and J gene usage characterized both thymic and blood repertoires. A high degree of thymic repertoire overlap among unrelated individuals was reported in related research.

The chain is built from TRBV7-8 and TRBJ2-3; 9 nucleotides align to TRBD2. This receptor was taken from a girl under three years old with a congenital heart defect. The sample taken for sequencing was thymocytes. Written as DNA, the CDR3 is TGTGCCAGCAGCTTTGGGACTAGCAGAGATACGCAGTATTTT. It specifies CASSFGTSRDTQYF.